This TCR beta chain is from a study of T-cell memory formation after mild COVID-19. CDR3 length equals 16 residues. The trim removed 1 base at V and 5 bases at J, leaving 5 bases unmatched. CDR1 is KGHDR, CDR2 SFDVKD, per germline. TCRdb independently ran MiXCR on the 5' RACE reads; one entry per CDR3 protein. The data show some 600,000 distinct CDR3 sequences, around a sixth seen once. This TCR derives from an adult woman who had mild COVID-19 (a few samples of this study predate the infection). Cell type and time point are not known. V and J are TRBV24-1 and TRBJ2-1; 9 nucleotides align to TRBD1. The source material was PBMCs or a T cell subset sorted from them (not recorded which). CDR3 sequence reads: CATSDFRDRANNEQFF. The CDR3 nucleotides read TGTGCCACCAGTGATTTCAGGGACAGGGCAAACAATGAGCAGTTCTTC.